This T cell receptor beta chain derives from a study of T cells in Graves' hyperthyroidism and ophthalmopathy. With V trimmed by 5 bases and J by 3 bases, 7 bases remained unmatched. CDR1 SGHAT and CDR2 FQNNGV come from the germline V gene. CDR3 length: 15 residues. Patients were excluded for uncontrolled infection, other autoimmune disease, pregnancy or lactation. The PBMCs studied were ones that came from roughly 9.1 ml fresh peripheral blood. This clonotype was counted a few times. No antigen is known for it. Using RNA transcripts as the source, TCR beta CDR3 regions were amplified. HTBI primers were employed in a first-round RT-PCR of the TCR CDR3. In TCRdb, the multiplex PCR reads were re-called with MiXCR into one record per CDR3 protein. Of approximately 530,000 distinct CDR3 sequences in the sample, around 17% were seen once. Notes on the study in general: Stable hyperthyroidism was told apart from ophthalmopathy by a model built on 13 V-J features. Appearing also in blood were most of the thyroid clonotypes expanded above 0.001.

The TCR was taken from a young woman with Graves' hyperthyroidism. The rearrangement links TRBV11-2 to TRBJ1-5; TRBD1 aligns across 7 bases. The material sequenced was blood. The chain's CDR3 is CASSQRDSPNQPQHF. DNA for the CDR3: TGTGCCAGCAGCCAAAGGGACAGTCCCAATCAGCCCCAGCATTTT.